One sample yielded the 20 T cell receptor beta chains listed below, sequenced in a study of memory CD4+ T cells and cytomegalovirus serostatus. The table came from immunoSEQ multiplex PCR; TCRdb's copy has only in-frame clones and leaves some out. The sample shows about 56,000 clones, 82% of them seen only once. Single viable CD3+CD4+CD8-CD45RO+ cells were sorted as the memory CD4+ T cells. Specimen: memory CD4+ T cells from blood. Receptor source: an adult in good health and CMV-seronegative.

There are a few counts of this clone. The chain carries TRBV11-2 and TRBJ2-3; a weak D match, TRBD2 (5 bases). The CDR3 is made up of 17 amino acids. The germline gives CDR1 SGHAT, CDR2 FQNNGV. V shed 0 bases and J shed 2 bases, with 15 bases lying between them. CDR3 sequence: CASSLDLGGLPTDTQYF. The CDR3, as DNA: TGTGCCAGCAGCTTAGATCTAGGCGGACTTCCCACAGATACGCAGTATTTT.

J is TRBJ2-2 and V is TRBV25-1, with D possibly being TRBD2 (5 bases). Per the germline V gene, CDR1 is MGHDK and CDR2 is SYGVNS. CDR3 length equals 11 residues. V was clipped by 6 bases and J by 9 bases, with 8 bases between them. The CDR3 is CASREAWELFF. The CDR3 region has the DNA TGTGCCAGCAGGGAGGCATGGGAGCTGTTTTTT.

V is TRBV6-6 and J is TRBJ1-3; tentative D call: TRBD1 (6 bases). The germline V gene has CDR1 MNHNY and CDR2 SVGAGI (reference sequence). Between the trimmed V and J ends, which lost 5 bases and 7 bases, there was a span of 15 bases. This CDR3 has 14 residues. CDR3 coding DNA: TGTGCCAGCAGTACAAACCTGGACAGTAACACCATATATTTT. This gives the protein CASSTNLDSNTIYF.

J is TRBJ2-7 and V is TRBV9, with TRBD2 as a possible D gene (6 bases). CDR3 length equals 14 residues. V was cut by 0 bases and J by 1 base, with 8 bases left in between. The germline V gene has CDR1 SGDLS and CDR2 YYNGEE. The CDR3, as DNA: TGTGCCAGCAGCGTAGAAGGACTATCCTACGAGCAGTACTTC. As protein: CASSVEGLSYEQYF. Variable domain in full (rest from reference TRBV9 and TRBJ2-7): DSGVTQTPKHLITATGQRVTLRCSPRSGDLSVYWYQQSLDQGLQFLIQYYNGEERAKGNILERFSAQQFPDLHSELNLSSLELGDSALYFCASSVEGLSYEQYFGPGTRLTVT.

The V and J genes are TRBV7-2 and TRBJ2-5; D call uncertain. Germline CDR1 is SGHTA and CDR2 is FQGNSA. Between the trimmed V and J ends, which lost 0 bases and 1 base, there was a span of 3 bases. CDR3 length equals 13 residues. As DNA, the CDR3 is TGTGCCAGCAGCTTAGCGGCCCAAGAGACCCAGTACTTC. Encoded protein: CASSLAAQETQYF.

This clone showed up just a few times. This sequence joins TRBV6-5 and TRBJ1-1; possibly TRBD1 for D (6 bases). Trimming removed 5 bases at V and 4 bases at J, with 14 bases between. Per the germline V gene, CDR1 is MNHEY and CDR2 is SVGAGI. The CDR3 length is 14 residues. CDR3 nucleotide sequence: TGTGCCAGCAGTCTTCAGGGGATTGGCACTGAAGCTTTCTTT. Translation gives CASSLQGIGTEAFF.

This clone showed up just a few times. This sequence joins TRBV7-9 and TRBJ2-1; 9 bases fit TRBD1. The CDR3 is 14 residues long. V dropped 6 bases and J dropped 9; count of bases not matched to a gene: 9. The germline gives CDR1 SEHNR, CDR2 FQNEAQ (reference sequence). The CDR3: CASRDRQGGAEQFF. The CDR3 DNA follows: TGTGCCAGCAGGGACCGACAGGGGGGAGCTGAGCAGTTCTTC. The entire variable domain, with the rest obtained from reference TRBV7-9 and TRBJ2-1, is as follows: DTGVSQNPRHKITKRGQNVTFRCDPISEHNRLYWYRQTLGQGPEFLTYFQNEAQLEKSRLLSDRFSAERPKGSFSTLEIQRTEQGDSAMYLCASRDRQGGAEQFFGPGTRLTVL.

V and J are TRBV28 and TRBJ2-7; no definite D call. Trimming removed 6 bases at V and 1 base at J, with 16 bases between. CDR3 length: 15 amino acids. Germline CDR1 is MDHEN and CDR2 is SYDVKM. The CDR3 region is CASSPPRVLSYEQYF. CDR3 DNA: TGTGCCAGCAGCCCGCCACGGGTGTTATCCTACGAGCAGTACTTC.

The chain couples TRBV18 to TRBJ1-2; TRBD1 might be the D (6 bases). The V gene's germline CDR1 is KGHSH and CDR2 LQKENI. Trimming took 4 bases from V and 3 from J, leaving 12 bases between them. The CDR3 length is 14 residues. CDR3 bases: TGTGCCAGCTCACTAGGACAGAGCCACTATGGCTACACCTTC. Translation: CASSLGQSHYGYTF.

The rearrangement joins TRBV27 to TRBJ2-3; the match to TRBD2 covers 8 bases. The CDR3 covers 19 residues. V lost 0 bases to trimming and J lost 0 bases; unmatched junction nucleotides: 11. Germline loops: CDR1 MNHEY, CDR2 SMNVEV (reference sequence). DNA of the CDR3: TGTGCCAGCAGTTTATCCGGTTTTGGGCTAGCGGGTAGCACAGATACGCAGTATTTT. Encoded protein: CASSLSGFGLAGSTDTQYF.

J is TRBJ2-6 and V is TRBV7-3, with D uncertain. Trimming shortened V by 5 bases and J by 5 bases, and 4 bases separated the two germline ends. There are 12 residues in the CDR3. CDR1 and CDR2 from the germline V gene are SGHTA and FQGTGA. In DNA form, the CDR3 reads TGTGCCAGCAGCGCGCGGGCCAACGTCCTGACTTTC. It is translated as CASSARANVLTF. Complete variable domain (other parts from reference TRBV7-3 and TRBJ2-6): GAGVSQTPSNKVTEKGKYVELRCDPISGHTALYWYRQSLGQGPEFLIYFQGTGAADDSGLPNDRFFAVRPEGSVSTLKIQRTERGDSAVYLCASSARANVLTFGAGSRLTVL.

The chain couples TRBV18 to TRBJ2-1; 9 bases line up with TRBD1. V trimming: 4 bases; J trimming: 0 bases; junction bases outside the gene matches: 4. Germline CDR1 reads KGHSH; CDR2 reads LQKENI. The CDR3 is made up of 16 amino acids. The CDR3 is CASSRGQGNSYNEQFF. The CDR3 DNA reads TGTGCCAGCTCACGAGGACAGGGGAACTCCTACAATGAGCAGTTCTTC.

In this sample, this clone turned up once. V is TRBV5-5 and J is TRBJ2-1; D is unresolved. There are 16 residues in the CDR3. V lost 3 bases, J lost 8 bases, and 21 bases lay in between. The V gene's germline CDR1 is SGHKS and CDR2 YYEKEE (reference sequence). The CDR3 region is CASSSALRSPLYEQFF. CDR3 coding DNA: TGTGCCAGCAGCTCCGCCCTCAGATCCCCCCTCTATGAGCAGTTCTTC.

The rearrangement links TRBV14 to TRBJ1-2, with D perhaps matching TRBD1 (6 bases). Germline CDR1 and CDR2: SGHDN and FVKESK. Trimming took off 1 base at V and 14 bases at J, with 17 bases between the two ends. This CDR3 region has 13 residues. The CDR3 spells CASSQVTGTSKTF. The CDR3 DNA is TGTGCCAGCAGCCAAGTAACAGGGACATCGAAAACCTTC.

This clone occurred once. The gene calls are TRBV2 and TRBJ2-3; D is perhaps TRBD2 (5 bases). Germline CDR1 is SNHLY and CDR2 is FYNNEI. This CDR3 has 15 residues. The germline V and J ends were trimmed by 3 bases and 6 bases, with 16 bases remaining between them. DNA for the CDR3: TGTGCCAGCAGTGACGGGAAGGTAGCGCAGGATACGCAGTATTTT. Its translation is CASSDGKVAQDTQYF. Combining the CDR3 with reference TRBV2 and TRBJ2-3 gives the whole variable domain EPEVTQTPSHQVTQMGQEVILRCVPISNHLYFYWYRQILGQKVEFLVSFYNNEISEKSEIFDDQFSVERPDGSNFTLKIRSTKLEDSAMYFCASSDGKVAQDTQYFGPGTRLTVL.

The chain has TRBV19 and TRBJ1-2; D gene uncertain. The CDR3 totals 12 residues. CDR1 is LNHDA, CDR2 SQIVND, per germline (reference sequence). Trimming removed 5 bases at V and 0 bases at J, with 4 bases between. CDR3 amino acids: CASSGPNYGYTF. In DNA form, the CDR3 reads TGTGCCAGTAGTGGACCTAACTATGGCTACACCTTC. Full variable domain (rest looked up from reference TRBV19 and TRBJ1-2): DGGITQSPKYLFRKEGQNVTLSCEQNLNHDAMYWYRQDPGQGLRLIYYSQIVNDFQKGDIAEGYSVSREKKESFPLTVTSAQKNPTAFYLCASSGPNYGYTFGSGTRLTVV.

J is TRBJ1-2 and V is TRBV6-6; no clear D. V shed 5 bases and J shed 6 bases, with 1 base lying between them. From germline, CDR1 is MNHNY and CDR2 SVGAGI (reference sequence). CDR3 size: 9 residues. The CDR3 DNA is TGTGCCAGCAGTGATGGCTACACCTTC. Amino acid sequence: CASSDGYTF.

This clone was recorded once. The V and J genes are TRBV7-8 and TRBJ2-3; D perhaps matches TRBD1 (5 bases). The CDR3 totals 15 residues. With 2 bases removed from V and 6 bases from J, the gap between germline ends came to 15 bases. The germline V gene has CDR1 SGHVS and CDR2 FQNEAQ. The chain's CDR3 is CASSLQGMTGDTQYF. Here the CDR3 DNA reads TGTGCCAGCAGCTTACAGGGAATGACTGGGGATACGCAGTATTTT.

The table lists this clone with a count of one. The chain employs TRBV7-9 and TRBJ2-7; no definite D call. Trimming took 1 base from V and 5 from J, leaving 9 bases between them. The CDR3 contains 13 residues. Germline lookup yields CDR1 SEHNR and CDR2 FQNEAQ (reference sequence). The CDR3 protein is CASSLEVSDEQYF. DNA of the CDR3: TGTGCCAGCAGCTTAGAGGTATCCGACGAGCAGTACTTC.

This sequence joins TRBV27 and TRBJ1-3; 12 bases match TRBD1. CDR1 and CDR2 (germline): MNHEY, SMNVEV (reference sequence). V shed 2 bases, J shed 7 bases, and the junction held 3 bases outside the gene matches. The CDR3 totals 15 residues. The chain's CDR3 is CASSLRGTGGNTIYF. The CDR3 DNA sequence: TGTGCCAGCAGTTTACGGGGGACAGGGGGCAACACCATATATTTT.